This T cell receptor (beta chain) was found in a study of T cells in Graves' hyperthyroidism and ophthalmopathy. There are many counts of this clonotype. Its antigen is unknown. Authors of the study amplified TCR beta CDR3 regions from RNA transcripts. HTBI primers were used for first-round RT-PCR of the TCR CDR3. MiXCR was run by TCRdb on the multiplex PCR reads, yielding one entry per CDR3 protein. The data hold roughly 400,000 distinct CDR3 sequences, with around 25% observed a single time. The CDR3 is 15 amino acids. J lost 4 bases, V lost 3 bases, and 4 bases had no gene match. Germline CDR1 is SEHNR and CDR2 is FQNEAQ (reference sequence). Study results and caveats: In blood, most of the thyroid clonotypes expanded above 0.001 were also present.

Patients with uncontrolled infections, other autoimmune diseases, pregnancy or lactation were excluded. The source is a man aged 50 or older with Graves' hyperthyroidism. Material: blood. The chain carries TRBV7-9 and TRBJ2-7, with 12 bases identical to TRBD1. The CDR3 coding sequence is TGTGCCAGCAGCTTGACGGGACAGGGGGCGTACGAGCAGTACTTC. Its protein product is CASSLTGQGAYEQYF.